The entry that follows covers one T cell receptor beta chain sequence. Germline CDR1 reads ENHRY; CDR2 reads SYGVKD. The CDR3 covers 18 residues. Trimming left V 4 bases short and J 3 bases short, with 25 bases between. This sample stems from a study of cytomegalovirus exposure and HLA in healthy donors. PCR was performed using 60 Vbeta and 13 Jbeta primers. Sequenced by immunoSEQ multiplex PCR; TCRdb stores in-frame clones only, minus some. The data hold some 130,000 clones, with over 70% observed a single time. The sample consisted of PBMCs. This chain uses TRBV10-3 with TRBJ2-7; perhaps TRBD2 as D (6 bases). The TCR comes from a woman aged 18-29 years in good health and CMV-seronegative. CDR3 DNA sequence: TGTGCCATCAGTGGGGTCCCGCAGAGCGGGCCTGTTTTCTACGAGCAGTACTTC. Its translation: CAISGVPQSGPVFYEQYF.